The 14 T cell receptor beta chains below all came from one sample that was sequenced in a study of PD-1 blockade in classical Hodgkin lymphoma. Generated by immunoSEQ multiplex PCR, the TCRdb table keeps only in-frame clones and is missing some. The data show approximately 21,000 clones, more than 70% seen once. Documented time point: cycle 4 day 1 (C4D1), after more than five weeks of nivolumab. Every one of the patients relapsed after autologous stem cell transplantation (brentuximab vedotin exposure was variable). The input for sequencing was peripheral blood mononuclear cells (PBMCs), taken before the fourth cycle of nivolumab. These receptors were taken from a human donor with classical Hodgkin lymphoma.

The CDR3 sequence: CASSVVSGSNEQYF. CDR3 DNA sequence: TGTGCCAGCAGCGTAGTCAGCGGGAGTAACGAGCAGTACTTC. The rearrangement uses TRBV9 and TRBJ2-7; 8 bases line up with TRBD2. The V and J ends lost 0 bases and 5 bases, in that order; junction bases with no gene match: 4. The germline CDR1 and CDR2 sequences are SGDLS and YYNGEE. CDR3 length equals 14 residues.

This chain joins TRBV6-5 and TRBJ2-4; 8 positions match TRBD1. CDR1 MNHEY and CDR2 SVGAGI come from the germline V gene. The CDR3 runs to 15 residues. With V trimmed by 0 bases and J by 8 bases, 6 bases remained unmatched. CDR3: CASSYSTGTGHIQYF. The CDR3 bases are TGTGCCAGCAGTTACTCGACGGGGACAGGACACATTCAGTACTTC.

The J gene is TRBJ2-1, the V gene TRBV10-3; D uncertain. V was shortened by 0 bases and J by 10 bases, with 4 bases between the two germline ends. CDR3 size: 11 residues. From germline, CDR1 is ENHRY and CDR2 SYGVKD. The CDR3 region is CAISESREQFF. For the CDR3, the DNA is TGTGCCATCAGTGAGTCGCGGGAGCAGTTCTTC.

The V call is TRBV11-2, the J call TRBJ2-1; perhaps TRBD2 as D (6 bases). CDR1 and CDR2 (germline): SGHAT, FQNNGV. This CDR3 comprises 14 residues. Between the trimmed V and J ends, which lost 1 base and 3 bases, there was a span of 7 bases. CDR3 in amino acids: CASSLAEGYNEQFF. For the CDR3, the DNA is TGTGCCAGCAGCTTAGCGGAGGGCTACAATGAGCAGTTCTTC.

This clone was found a few times. The chain carries TRBV19 and TRBJ1-5; unclear D gene. The CDR3 length is 14 residues. V shed 3 bases and J shed 4 bases, with 10 bases lying between them. From germline, CDR1 is LNHDA and CDR2 SQIVND (reference sequence). The CDR3 loop reads CASSIEEGNQPQHF. Here the CDR3 DNA reads TGTGCCAGTAGTATTGAGGAGGGTAATCAGCCCCAGCATTTT.

This clone appeared a few times. The gene calls are TRBV28 and TRBJ1-2; unclear D gene. This CDR3 comprises 13 residues. CDR1 and CDR2 (germline): MDHEN, SYDVKM. V was trimmed by 5 bases and J by 5 bases, leaving 12 bases between them. In DNA, the CDR3 is TGTGCCAGCAGTCCCGGGGTTACATATGGCTACACCTTC. Translating it yields CASSPGVTYGYTF.

The chain carries TRBV4-1 and TRBJ2-1, with D perhaps matching TRBD2 (5 bases). With 5 bases removed from V and 1 base from J, the gap between germline ends came to 12 bases. The germline CDR1 and CDR2 sequences are MGHRA and YSYEKL. This CDR3 comprises 15 residues. Here the CDR3 reads CASSERTDSYNEQFF. CDR3 sequence (DNA): TGCGCCAGCAGCGAACGGACTGATTCCTACAATGAGCAGTTCTTC.

This clone was observed a single time. This sequence joins TRBV7-8 and TRBJ2-1; D is uncertain. The CDR3 has 11 residues. Germline V gene sequence: CDR1 SGHVS, CDR2 FQNEAQ. The V end was cut by 3 bases, the J end by 9 bases, with 6 bases between. CDR3: CASSLLVEQFF. CDR3 DNA sequence: TGTGCCAGCAGCTTGCTAGTTGAGCAGTTCTTC.

This clone has only a few counts. The rearrangement joins TRBV2 to TRBJ1-6; D is ambiguous. The V gene lost 7 bases and the J gene lost 3 bases, with 10 bases spanning the gap. CDR1 is SNHLY, CDR2 FYNNEI, per germline. The CDR3 covers 14 residues. The CDR3 sequence: CASKASGYNSPLHF. Here the CDR3 DNA reads TGTGCCAGCAAGGCCAGCGGCTATAATTCACCCCTCCACTTT.

The chain carries TRBV5-6 and TRBJ2-2, with D tentatively TRBD2 (5 bases). Trimming took 4 bases from V and 5 from J, leaving 6 bases between them. The CDR3 covers 12 residues. Germline CDR1 reads SGHDT; CDR2 reads YYEEEE. In nucleotides, the CDR3 is TGTGCCAGCAGCCGGGGAACCGGGGAGCTGTTTTTT. Translated: CASSRGTGELFF.

This chain links TRBV5-1 with TRBJ2-4; D uncertain. V was pared by 2 bases and J by 4 bases, with 7 bases between. The CDR3 spans 13 residues. Germline CDR1 is SGHRS and CDR2 is YFSETQ. The chain's CDR3 is CASSFDPKNIQYF. The CDR3 bases are TGCGCCAGCAGCTTCGACCCTAAAAACATTCAGTACTTC.

The chain combines TRBV4-2 with TRBJ1-5; 7 positions match TRBD1. Unmatched junction bases numbered 6, after V lost 2 bases and J lost 5 bases. CDR3 length equals 15 residues. Germline CDR1 reads LGHNA; CDR2 reads YNFKEQ. The CDR3 sequence is CASSQRGTGDQPQHF. The CDR3 DNA sequence: TGTGCCAGCAGCCAAAGGGGAACAGGGGATCAGCCCCAGCATTTT.

V gene TRBV7-9 combines with J gene TRBJ1-1; TRBD1 might be the D (5 bases). Trimming removed 5 bases at V and 5 bases at J, with 18 bases between. Germline V gene sequence: CDR1 SEHNR, CDR2 FQNEAQ (reference sequence). The CDR3 extends over 15 amino acids. The CDR3 here is CASSVQGGAGTEAFF. CDR3 coding DNA: TGTGCCAGCAGCGTTCAAGGCGGGGCTGGGACTGAAGCTTTCTTT.

The genes are TRBV7-2 and TRBJ1-6; possible D gene TRBD1, 6 bases. Trimming removed 5 bases at V and 2 bases at J, with 10 bases between. Germline values: CDR1 SGHTA, CDR2 FQGNSA. There are 15 residues in the CDR3. This CDR3 reads CASSTTGTYNSPLHF. CDR3 sequence (DNA): TGTGCCAGCAGCACTACAGGGACCTATAATTCACCCCTCCACTTT.